These 27 T cell receptor beta chains were all obtained from the same sample, sequenced in a study of T cells after yellow fever vaccination. TCRdb processed the 5' RACE reads anew with MiXCR; each CDR3 protein has one entry. Among about 340,000 distinct CDR3 sequences, around 3.9% were seen once, and the ten largest hold less than 25%. The sample was PBMCs, taken 5 days after the yellow fever booster vaccination. Receptor source: a man between 18 and 29 years old who received the YFV17D yellow fever vaccine.

This chain uses TRBV12-3 or TRBV12-4 with TRBJ1-2; D is unresolved. The V end lost 3 bases, the J end lost 6 bases, and 8 bases lay between the germline ends. The CDR3 totals 12 residues. CDR3 in amino acids: CASSLLGNGYTF. In nucleotides, the CDR3 is TGTGCCAGCAGTTTGTTGGGAAATGGCTACACCTTC.

In its sample, this clonotype was seen a few times. This chain joins TRBV7-2 and TRBJ2-5; 7 nucleotides align to TRBD1. Germline V gives CDR1 SGHTA, CDR2 FQGNSA. The CDR3 has 16 residues. V lost 1 base to trimming and J lost 7 bases; unmatched junction nucleotides: 12. CDR3 region: CASSLGFAGGRGTQYF. The CDR3 DNA is TGTGCCAGCAGCTTAGGATTTGCAGGGGGAAGGGGGACCCAGTACTTC.

This clonotype was seen a few times. This chain connects TRBV20-1 to TRBJ1-3; 8 bases match TRBD1. Looked up from germline, CDR1 is DFQATT and CDR2 is SNEGSKA (reference sequence). The CDR3 contains 15 residues. V shed 2 bases and J 4 bases; nucleotides not matched to a gene: 7. The CDR3 is CSARSRTGTGNTIYF. CDR3 nucleotide sequence: TGCAGTGCTAGAAGCCGGACAGGGACCGGAAACACCATATATTTT.

On this clonotype itself: Mismatch with germline at one junction end may stem from a read error. The J gene is TRBJ1-4, the V gene TRBV4-1, with D tentatively TRBD1 (6 bases). CDR3 size: 12 residues. Germline V gene data show CDR1 as MGHRA and CDR2 as YSYEKL. The CDR3 nucleotides read TGCGCCAGCAGCCAGTCGGAAGACAGGAAGGTTTTT. Translation gives CASSQSEDRKVF.

Many counts were recorded for this clonotype. The chain uses TRBV7-6 and TRBJ2-7, with D tentatively TRBD1 (5 bases). Germline loops: CDR1 SGHVS, CDR2 FNYEAQ. V dropped 5 bases and J dropped 0 bases, with 11 bases sitting between them. The CDR3 is 14 amino acids. CDR3 sequence reads: CASSLQVSSYEQYF. In nucleotides, the CDR3 is TGTGCCAGCAGCCTACAGGTTAGCTCCTACGAGCAGTACTTC.

The chain employs TRBV4-1 and TRBJ1-1; 7 bases are shared with TRBD1. CDR1 and CDR2 (germline): MGHRA, YSYEKL. V gave up 8 bases and J gave up 5 bases; unmatched junction bases: 23. The CDR3 length is 18 residues. CDR3 DNA sequence: TGCGCCAGCCGCGCAAATCCAACAGGGGCGGCTTATTTAACTGAAGCTTTCTTT. It is translated as CASRANPTGAAYLTEAFF.

The sample holds many counts of this clonotype. This chain uses TRBV5-1 with TRBJ1-1; no reliable D call. CDR1 and CDR2 from the germline V gene are SGHRS and YFSETQ. The CDR3 has 15 amino acids. The V end was cut by 4 bases, the J end by 8 bases, with 21 bases between. Here the CDR3 DNA reads TGCGCCAGCAGCCAATACCCCTCGGCGGAGGTAGAAGCTTTCTTT. Translating gives CASSQYPSAEVEAFF.

The CDR3 protein is CASSYMTGDGRGTEAFF. CDR3 sequence (DNA): TGTGCCAGCAGTTATATGACAGGCGATGGACGGGGAACTGAAGCTTTCTTT. The V call is TRBV6-2 or TRBV6-3, the J call TRBJ1-1, with D perhaps TRBD1 (6 bases). This CDR3 spans 17 amino acids. V was trimmed by 3 bases and J by 5 bases, leaving 22 bases between them. Germline V gene sequence: CDR1 MNHEY, CDR2 SVGEGT.

This clonotype was recorded at least ten times. The rearrangement joins TRBV5-1 to TRBJ2-7, with 7 bases identical to TRBD1. Trimming took 0 bases from V and 1 from J; bases not matched to a gene: 7. Germline V CDR1 and CDR2: SGHRS, YFSETQ. The CDR3 extends over 16 amino acids. CDR3 sequence reads: CASSLGPDRISYEQYV. The CDR3 DNA sequence: TGCGCCAGCAGCTTGGGTCCGGACAGGATATCCTACGAGCAGTACGTC.

Turning to this clonotype: At one of its ends the junction is not consistent with the germline gene, which may arise from a read error. This chain uses TRBV4-3 with TRBJ2-3, with no clear D. The CDR3 spans 14 residues. The germline gives CDR1 LGHNA, CDR2 YSLEER. The CDR3 nucleotides are TGCGCCAGCAGTCAAGACCGGTTCACAGATACGCAGTATTTT. Protein product: CASSQDRFTDTQYF.

The rearrangement uses TRBV15 and TRBJ1-1; D ambiguous. The germline V gene encodes CDR1 LNHNV and CDR2 YYDKDF (reference sequence). Trimming took off 3 bases at V and 6 bases at J, with 8 bases between the two ends. This CDR3 is built from 12 residues. CDR3 in amino acids: CATSRYVAEAFF. CDR3 in DNA: TGTGCCACCAGCAGGTATGTCGCTGAAGCTTTCTTT.

This clonotype was detected only a few times. V gene TRBV29-1 combines with J gene TRBJ1-1; D gene uncertain. Trimming cost V 2 bases and J 2 bases, with 12 bases left between them. This CDR3 is built from 14 residues. In germline, CDR1 is SQVTM, CDR2 ANQGSEA. The CDR3 DNA follows: TGCAGCGTTGAACCCAGGTTAAGTAACACTGAAGCTTTCTTT. Protein: CSVEPRLSNTEAFF.

This clonotype was counted only a few times. This chain uses TRBV7-9 with TRBJ2-3, with D perhaps TRBD1 or TRBD2 (5 bases each). The CDR3 totals 15 residues. V was clipped by 11 bases and J by 0 bases, with 18 bases between them. CDR1 is SEHNR and CDR2 is FQNEAQ in the germline V gene (reference sequence). CDR3 bases: TGTGCCGCTAAAAAGGGACCAGGAAGCACAGATACGCAGTATTTT. Its protein product is CAAKKGPGSTDTQYF. Drawing the rest from reference TRBV7-9 and TRBJ2-3, the complete variable domain is DTGVSQNPRHKITKRGQNVTFRCDPISEHNRLYWYRQTLGQGPEFLTYFQNEAQLEKSRLLSDRFSAERPKGSFSTLEIQRTEQGDSAMYLCAAKKGPGSTDTQYFGPGTRLTVL.

This clonotype was counted at least ten times. CDR3 protein: CASSYQQGQTQYF. In DNA form, the CDR3 reads TGTGCCAGCAGCTACCAACAGGGACAGACCCAGTACTTC. This sequence joins TRBV11-2 and TRBJ2-5, with D perhaps TRBD1 (6 bases). The CDR3 has 13 residues. Trimming took 4 bases from V and 6 from J, leaving 12 bases between them. Germline loops: CDR1 SGHAT, CDR2 FQNNGV.

The sample holds a few counts of this clonotype. V gene TRBV6-1 combines with J gene TRBJ2-2; D perhaps matches TRBD2 (6 bases). Per the germline V gene, CDR1 is MNHNS and CDR2 is SASEGT. This CDR3 spans 20 amino acids. Deletions cut 1 base from V and 0 bases from J, with 21 bases between. The CDR3 DNA sequence: TGTGCCAGCAGTGAAGTTGTGGCTGCGGGAAGAAAGACGAACACCGGGGAGCTGTTTTTT. Translation gives CASSEVVAAGRKTNTGELFF.

The J gene is TRBJ2-2, the V gene TRBV6-6, with a tentative D call TRBD2 (6 bases). V was trimmed by 7 bases and J by 3 bases, leaving 15 bases between them. Germline V gene lookup returns CDR1 MNHNY and CDR2 SVGAGI (reference sequence). The CDR3 extends over 15 amino acids. The CDR3 spells CASTELGGDTGELFF. The CDR3 DNA follows: TGTGCCAGCACCGAACTGGGGGGTGACACCGGGGAGCTGTTTTTT.

This clonotype has more than one count but fewer than ten. The chain joins TRBV27 to TRBJ2-1; D may be TRBD2 (6 bases). The V end lost 3 bases, the J end lost 8 bases, and 14 bases lay between the germline ends. This CDR3 region has 14 residues. The germline V gene encodes CDR1 MNHEY and CDR2 SMNVEV (reference sequence). CDR3 amino acids: CASSLEVSGYEQFF. CDR3 nucleotides: TGTGCCAGCAGTTTGGAAGTTAGCGGATATGAGCAGTTCTTC.

The CDR3 sequence: CASSSHTHYGYTF. CDR3 nucleotide sequence: TGTGCCAGCAGCTCCCACACCCACTATGGCTACACCTTC. The chain couples TRBV7-2 to TRBJ1-2; D call uncertain. With 4 bases removed from V and 3 bases from J, the gap between germline ends came to 9 bases. The CDR3 totals 13 residues. Per the germline V gene, CDR1 is SGHTA and CDR2 is FQGNSA.

This clonotype occurred many times. The chain links TRBV20-1 to TRBJ2-5; D may correspond to TRBD1 or TRBD2 (6 bases each). The CDR3 is 13 residues long. The germline CDR1 and CDR2 sequences are DFQATT and SNEGSKA (reference sequence). V was cut by 1 base and J by 2 bases, with 8 bases left in between. CDR3 sequence reads: CSARGGGQETQYF. Written as DNA, the CDR3 is TGCAGTGCTAGAGGAGGGGGGCAAGAGACCCAGTACTTC.

In DNA, the CDR3 is TGTGCCAGCAGTTCTAGGGGGGGGGGACAAGAGACCCAGTACTTC. Its translation: CASSSRGGGQETQYF. The chain has TRBV27 and TRBJ2-5; D perhaps matches TRBD2 (7 bases). V lost 4 bases and J 2 bases, leaving 14 bases between the germline ends. Germline CDR1 reads MNHEY; CDR2 reads SMNVEV (reference sequence). The CDR3 covers 15 residues.

The rearrangement links TRBV7-8 to TRBJ1-2; tentative D call: TRBD1 (5 bases). Trimming left V 6 bases short and J 1 base short, with 12 bases between. The CDR3 sequence is 14 residues long. Germline V gene sequence: CDR1 SGHVS, CDR2 FQNEAQ. Written as DNA, the CDR3 is TGTGCCAGCAGTCCCAGTAGGGGTAACTATGGCTACACCTTC. Translated, it gives CASSPSRGNYGYTF.

V and J are TRBV5-1 and TRBJ1-2; D is perhaps TRBD1 (6 bases). The germline gives CDR1 SGHRS, CDR2 YFSETQ. This CDR3 spans 14 amino acids. Between the trimmed V and J ends, which lost 5 bases and 8 bases, there was a span of 19 bases. The DNA of the CDR3 is TGCGCCAGCAGATCTCCGGGACAAAATCGCGGCTACACCTTC. Protein product: CASRSPGQNRGYTF.

The sample holds many counts of this clonotype. The rearrangement links TRBV4-3 to TRBJ2-1; D tentatively fits TRBD1 or TRBD2 (5 bases each). The CDR3 is 15 residues long. Per germline, CDR1 LGHNA and CDR2 YSLEER. V was pared by 4 bases and J by 4 bases, with 14 bases between. CDR3 sequence (DNA): TGCGCCAGCAGCCCAGGGACCGCGAGGTACAATGAGCAGTTCTTC. Amino acid sequence: CASSPGTARYNEQFF.

In this sample, this clonotype turned up a few times. The chain recombines TRBV4-1 with TRBJ1-3, with D unresolved. The CDR3 is made up of 15 amino acids. Germline V gene sequence: CDR1 MGHRA, CDR2 YSYEKL. With 7 bases removed from V and 2 bases from J, the gap between germline ends came to 15 bases. CDR3 bases: TGCGCCAGCAAAAAAAGGCCGGGTGCTGGAAACACCATATATTTT. Its translation is CASKKRPGAGNTIYF.

The J gene is TRBJ2-3, the V gene TRBV19, with D possibly matching TRBD2 (5 bases). Germline V gene lookup returns CDR1 LNHDA and CDR2 SQIVND (reference sequence). The ends were cut back, 2 bases at V and 2 bases at J, with 14 bases in the middle. The CDR3 extends over 16 amino acids. The CDR3 loop is CASSIWSGGSTDTQYF. The CDR3 region has the DNA TGTGCCAGTAGTATATGGAGCGGTGGGTCCACAGATACGCAGTATTTT.

The chain has TRBV5-6 and TRBJ1-1; TRBD1 aligns across 7 bases. V was pared by 4 bases and J by 8 bases, with 8 bases of the junction left unmatched. Germline assignment: CDR1 SGHDT and CDR2 YYEEEE. The CDR3 is 13 amino acids. In DNA, the CDR3 is TGTGCCAGCAGCCAAAGGTGGGACAGCGAAGCTTTCTTT. Its translation: CASSQRWDSEAFF.

This clonotype was detected a few times. The rearrangement links TRBV5-5 to TRBJ2-1; the match to TRBD2 covers 7 bases. J lost 10 bases, V lost 9 bases, and 16 bases had no gene match. CDR1 is SGHKS, CDR2 YYEKEE, per germline (reference sequence). This CDR3 spans 14 amino acids. In nucleotides, the CDR3 is TGTGCCACCGAGAGGGGACTACGGTTCGACGAGCAGTTCTTC. This translates into CATERGLRFDEQFF.